The clone carrying this T cell receptor (beta chain) has a handful of counts. Its matching antigen is unknown. This entry belongs to a study of response to subunit inactivated influenza vaccine. Study-level results: Each seasonal flu vaccination may recruit only limited new T cells, authors suggested.

J was trimmed by 4 bases and V by 5 bases; bases with no gene match: 13. The CDR3 contains 19 residues. The germline gives CDR1 SGHVS, CDR2 FQNEAQ. MiXCR, applied by TCRdb to the RT-PCR reads, yields one record per CDR3 protein. Here the sample spans hundreds of thousands of distinct CDR3 sequences, around 16% being singletons. The clonotype comes from a man aged 45-65 years who received an inactivated influenza vaccine. This chain links TRBV7-8 with TRBJ2-3, with 15 bases aligning to TRBD2. This specimen was PBMCs from blood, taken 11 to 12 days after vaccination. The CDR3 DNA reads TGTGCCAGCAGCCGCCGGACTAGCGGGGGGGCCGGTCTGGCAGATACGCAGTATTTT. It is translated as CASSRRTSGGAGLADTQYF.